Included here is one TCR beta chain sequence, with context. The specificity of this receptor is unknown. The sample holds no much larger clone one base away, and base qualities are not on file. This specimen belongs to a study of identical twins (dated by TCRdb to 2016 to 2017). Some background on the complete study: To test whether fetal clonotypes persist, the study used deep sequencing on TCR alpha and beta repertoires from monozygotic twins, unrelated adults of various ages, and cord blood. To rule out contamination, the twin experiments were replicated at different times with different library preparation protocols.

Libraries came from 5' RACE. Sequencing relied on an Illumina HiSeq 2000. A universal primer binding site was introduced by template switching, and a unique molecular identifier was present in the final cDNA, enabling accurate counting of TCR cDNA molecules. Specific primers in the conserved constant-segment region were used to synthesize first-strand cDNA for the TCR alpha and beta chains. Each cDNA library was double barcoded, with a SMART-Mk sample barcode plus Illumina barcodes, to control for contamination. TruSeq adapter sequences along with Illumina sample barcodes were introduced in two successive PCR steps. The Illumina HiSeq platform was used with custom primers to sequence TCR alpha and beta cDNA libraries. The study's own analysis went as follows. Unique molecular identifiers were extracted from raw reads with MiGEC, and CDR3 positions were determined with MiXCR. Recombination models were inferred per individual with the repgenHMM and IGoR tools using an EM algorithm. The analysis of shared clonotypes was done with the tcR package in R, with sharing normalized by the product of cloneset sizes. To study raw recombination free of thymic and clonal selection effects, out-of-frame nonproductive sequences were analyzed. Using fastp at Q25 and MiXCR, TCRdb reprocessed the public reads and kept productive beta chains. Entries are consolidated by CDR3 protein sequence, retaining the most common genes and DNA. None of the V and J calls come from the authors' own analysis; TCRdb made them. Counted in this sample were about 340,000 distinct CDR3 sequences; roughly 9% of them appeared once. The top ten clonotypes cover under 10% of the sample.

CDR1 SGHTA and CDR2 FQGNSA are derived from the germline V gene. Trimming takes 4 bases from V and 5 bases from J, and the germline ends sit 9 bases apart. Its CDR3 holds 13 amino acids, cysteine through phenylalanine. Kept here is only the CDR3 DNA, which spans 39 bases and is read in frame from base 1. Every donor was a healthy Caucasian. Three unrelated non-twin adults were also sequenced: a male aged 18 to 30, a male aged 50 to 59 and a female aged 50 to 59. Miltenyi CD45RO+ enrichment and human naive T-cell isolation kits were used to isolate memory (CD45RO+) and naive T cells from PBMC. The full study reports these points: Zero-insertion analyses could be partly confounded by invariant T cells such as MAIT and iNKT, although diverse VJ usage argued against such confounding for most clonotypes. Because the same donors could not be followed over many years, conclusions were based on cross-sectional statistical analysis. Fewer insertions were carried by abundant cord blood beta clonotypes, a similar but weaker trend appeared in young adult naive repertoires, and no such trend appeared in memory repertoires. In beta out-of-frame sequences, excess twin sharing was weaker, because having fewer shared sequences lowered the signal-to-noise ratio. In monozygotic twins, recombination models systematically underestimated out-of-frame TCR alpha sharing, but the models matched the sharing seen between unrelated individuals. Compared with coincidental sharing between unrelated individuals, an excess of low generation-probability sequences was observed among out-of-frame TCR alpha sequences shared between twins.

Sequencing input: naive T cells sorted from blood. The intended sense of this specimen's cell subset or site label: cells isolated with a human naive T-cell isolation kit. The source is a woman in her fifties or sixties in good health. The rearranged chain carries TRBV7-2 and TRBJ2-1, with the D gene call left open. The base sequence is TGTGCCAGCAGCTCCTCCATGAACAATGAGCAGTTCTTC. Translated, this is CASSSSMNNEQFF.